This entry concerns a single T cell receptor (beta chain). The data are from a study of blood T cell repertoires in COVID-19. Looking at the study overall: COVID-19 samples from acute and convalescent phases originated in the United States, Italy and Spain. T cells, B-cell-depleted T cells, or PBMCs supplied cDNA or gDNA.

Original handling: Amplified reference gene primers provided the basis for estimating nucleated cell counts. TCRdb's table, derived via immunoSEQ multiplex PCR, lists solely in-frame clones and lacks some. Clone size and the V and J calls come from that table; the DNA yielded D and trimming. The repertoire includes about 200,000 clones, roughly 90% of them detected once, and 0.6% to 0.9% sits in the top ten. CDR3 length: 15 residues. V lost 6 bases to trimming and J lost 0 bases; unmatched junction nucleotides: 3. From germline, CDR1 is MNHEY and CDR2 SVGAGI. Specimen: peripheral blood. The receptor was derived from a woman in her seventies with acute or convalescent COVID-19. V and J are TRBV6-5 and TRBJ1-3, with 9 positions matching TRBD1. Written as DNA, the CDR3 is TGTGCCAGCAGGGAGACAGGGGGCTCTGGAAACACCATATATTTT. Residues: CASRETGGSGNTIYF.